The 11 T cell receptor beta chains reported below all come from one sample, sequenced in a study of T cell responses to AZD1222 COVID-19 vaccine. Using immunoSEQ multiplex PCR, the repertoire was profiled, and TCRdb retains in-frame clones only, with some absent. The profile shows under 200,000 clones, approximately 91% of them singletons. The input for sequencing was peripheral blood, taken on day 0 of AZD1222 vaccination. The receptor source for this set is an adult in good health.

The rearrangement joins TRBV27 to TRBJ2-1; 8 bases align to TRBD1. V lost 0 bases and J lost 4; bases outside the gene matches: 11. This CDR3 is built from 18 residues. Germline V gives CDR1 MNHEY, CDR2 SMNVEV (reference sequence). CDR3 protein: CASSLSIGARGPYNEQFF. The CDR3 DNA sequence: TGTGCCAGCAGTTTATCGATAGGGGCCAGGGGGCCGTACAATGAGCAGTTCTTC.

The chain combines TRBV29-1 with TRBJ2-1; 11 bases fit TRBD1. This CDR3 contains 15 residues. The ends lost 1 base at V and 7 bases at J; junction bases unmatched: 6. Germline lookup yields CDR1 SQVTM and CDR2 ANQGSEA. The CDR3, as DNA: TGCAGCGTTGAAGTTCCGGACAGGGGGCGAAATGAGCAGTTCTTC. This encodes CSVEVPDRGRNEQFF.

V is TRBV28 and J is TRBJ1-1, with 9 bases lining up with TRBD1. CDR1 is MDHEN and CDR2 is SYDVKM in the germline V gene. V shed 5 bases, J shed 6 bases, and the junction held 7 bases outside the gene matches. This CDR3 is built from 14 residues. DNA for the CDR3: TGTGCCAGCAGTGTTACAGGGGGCGCGGCTGAAGCTTTCTTT. Protein: CASSVTGGAAEAFF.

This chain links TRBV5-1 with TRBJ2-1; 8 positions agree with TRBD1. V was pared by 5 bases and J by 4 bases, with 8 bases of the junction left unmatched. The CDR3 has 15 amino acids. Germline lookup yields CDR1 SGHRS and CDR2 YFSETQ. The CDR3 reads CASRDTTGAYNEQFF. Here the CDR3 DNA reads TGCGCCAGCAGGGACACGACAGGGGCGTACAATGAGCAGTTCTTC.

This chain links TRBV18 with TRBJ2-5, with TRBD1 identical over 10 bases. V lost 3 bases to trimming and J lost 4 bases; unmatched junction nucleotides: 2. Germline loops: CDR1 KGHSH, CDR2 LQKENI. This CDR3 is built from 14 residues. Here the CDR3 reads CASSPRDRGETQYF. The DNA for the CDR3 is TGTGCCAGCTCACCTAGGGACAGGGGAGAGACCCAGTACTTC.

The CDR3, as DNA: TGTGCCAGCAGCCCCGGACTGGAAGACTACGAGCAGTACTTC. It encodes CASSPGLEDYEQYF. J is TRBJ2-7 and V is TRBV7-9, with D tentatively TRBD2 (5 bases). The germline V gene encodes CDR1 SEHNR and CDR2 FQNEAQ (reference sequence). This CDR3 comprises 14 residues. V lost 5 bases, J lost 3 bases, and 14 bases lay in between.

The genes are TRBV28 and TRBJ1-5; D ambiguous. From germline, CDR1 is MDHEN and CDR2 SYDVKM. The CDR3 runs 12 residues. The V end was cut by 3 bases, the J end by 9 bases, with 9 bases between. The CDR3 DNA sequence: TGTGCCAGCAGTTTTTCAGAAGGGCCCCAGCATTTT. This translates into CASSFSEGPQHF.

This clone was seen just once. The J gene is TRBJ1-4, the V gene TRBV7-9; the match to TRBD1 covers 8 bases. This CDR3 comprises 15 residues. Per germline, CDR1 SEHNR and CDR2 FQNEAQ (reference sequence). J was trimmed by 7 bases and V by 5 bases; bases with no gene match: 9. CDR3 protein: CASSAGQGEGEKLFF. The DNA of the CDR3 is TGTGCCAGCAGCGCTGGACAGGGAGAAGGTGAAAAACTGTTTTTT.

The chain links TRBV2 to TRBJ2-2; D may correspond to TRBD1 or TRBD2 (5 bases each). V was cut by 8 bases and J by 5 bases, with 9 bases left in between. The CDR3 loop spans 12 amino acids. From germline, CDR1 is SNHLY and CDR2 FYNNEI. The CDR3 loop is CASGDQTGELFF. The CDR3 DNA reads TGTGCCAGCGGGGACCAGACCGGGGAGCTGTTTTTT. The complete variable domain, with remaining parts taken from reference TRBV2 and TRBJ2-2, reads EPEVTQTPSHQVTQMGQEVILRCVPISNHLYFYWYRQILGQKVEFLVSFYNNEISEKSEIFDDQFSVERPDGSNFTLKIRSTKLEDSAMYFCASGDQTGELFFGEGSRLTVL.

V is TRBV12-1 and J is TRBJ2-2; the DNA was not compared with TRBD1, the D call given in the table. TRBV12-1 represents a pseudogene. CDR3 length: 14 amino acids. This chain's CDR3 is CASSLLSGTGELFF. The CDR3 coding sequence is TGTGCCAGCAGCTTATTATCAGGTACCGGGGAGCTGTTTTTT.

The chain uses TRBV6-1 and TRBJ2-5; tentative D call: TRBD1 (6 bases). The CDR3 is 14 residues long. CDR1 and CDR2 (germline): MNHNS, SASEGT. Trimming shortened V by 2 bases and J by 5 bases, and 12 bases separated the two germline ends. CDR3 nucleotide sequence: TGTGCCAGCAGTGAACCCTGGGGGCATGAGACCCAGTACTTC. Its protein product is CASSEPWGHETQYF.